A selection of T cell receptor beta chains follows, all from one sample in a study of T cells in localized non-small cell lung cancer. TCRdb's copy holds only in-frame clones and misses some; the assay was immunoSEQ multiplex PCR. The table shows tens of thousands of clones, with roughly 79% occurring only once. The material was PBMCs, obtained before any cancer treatment. These receptors all stem from a man aged 35-69 years with stage II lung adenocarcinoma. Both conserved end residues are trimmed from each CDR3. Fields, in order: J gene, V gene, CDR3 protein.

>TRBJ1-2|TRBV7-9
ASSPTGASDGYT
>TRBJ1-1|TRBV2
ASSARRVGGLNTEAF
>TRBJ1-3|TRBV18
ASSPDRDTIY
>TRBJ2-6|TRBV19
ASTRIMQSSGANVLT
>TRBJ2-7|TRBV6-5
ASSYSIGRTYEQY
>TRBJ1-1|TRBV18
ASSPQKTALNTEAF
>TRBJ2-7|TRBV7-9
ASSLGLKDRGQDEQY
>TRBJ2-2|TRBV11-3
ASSEGQGNTGELF
>TRBJ2-1|TRBV29-1
SAGSRGSYNEQF
>TRBJ1-1|TRBV5-4
ASSTDRGIAEAF
>TRBJ1-2|TRBV29-1
SVGQGSYGYT
>TRBJ2-3|TRBV29-1
SVGFRDTQY
>TRBJ2-2|TRBV5-4
ASSLGAGGHTGELF
>TRBJ2-3|TRBV9
ASSSGLAGYADTQY
>TRBJ2-7|TRBV5-1
ASSLANRGSDEQY
>TRBJ1-2|TRBV11-1
ASSLDSARLYGYT
>TRBJ1-4|TRBV18
ASSPRAANNEKLF
>TRBJ2-7|TRBV6-5
ASSRTGLLNEQY
>TRBJ2-3|TRBV2
ASPGLAGFTDTQY
>TRBJ2-5|TRBV5-4
ASSLTGGEETQY
>TRBJ1-1|TRBV7-9
ASSPGTSVTEAF
>TRBJ2-2|TRBV15
ATSSRTVSTNTGELF